Below are 10 T cell receptor beta chains sequenced from a single sample in a study of shared clonotypes between healthy human individuals. Some clones are missing from TCRdb's copy, which holds only in-frame ones; the method was immunoSEQ multiplex PCR. The table shows roughly 2.5 million clones, with around 90% occurring only once. The material sequenced was naive CD4+ T cells sorted from blood. Subset: CD45RA+ positively selected. These TCRs come from a man aged 18 to 30 in good health.

Regarding this clone: A read error may account for a junction end that differs from germline. This chain joins TRBV7-7 and TRBJ2-3; TRBD1 agrees at 7 bases. Looked up from germline, CDR1 is SSHAT and CDR2 is FNYEAQ (reference sequence). This CDR3 is 15 amino acids long. The CDR3 DNA is TGTGCTAGCAGCGCCGGGACAGTACAATCGGATACGCAGTATTTT. This translates into CASSAGTVQSDTQYF.

The genes are TRBV30 and TRBJ2-5, with D possibly matching TRBD1 (6 bases). Trimming pared 0 bases from V and 0 bases from J, leaving 14 bases between. The V gene's germline CDR1 is GTSNPN and CDR2 SVGIG (reference sequence). The CDR3 sequence is 16 residues long. The CDR3 loop reads CAWSVPTGRYQETQYF. The CDR3 nucleotides read TGTGCCTGGAGTGTCCCCACAGGGCGGTACCAAGAGACCCAGTACTTC.

The rearrangement joins TRBV5-4 to TRBJ2-3, with unresolved D. The germline CDR1 and CDR2 sequences are SGHNT and YYREEE (reference sequence). V was cut by 4 bases and J by 4 bases, with 13 bases left in between. The CDR3 covers 14 residues. In DNA form, the CDR3 reads TGTGCCAGCAGCGGAGACGACACCCCAGATACGCAGTATTTT. It codes for CASSGDDTPDTQYF. Variable domain in full (rest from reference TRBV5-4 and TRBJ2-3): ETGVTQSPTHLIKTRGQQVTLRCSSQSGHNTVSWYQQALGQGPQFIFQYYREEENGRGNFPPRFSGLQFPNYSSELNVNALELDDSALYLCASSGDDTPDTQYFGPGTRLTVL.

The gene calls are TRBV23-1 and TRBJ1-2, with TRBD1 matching over 12 bases. TRBV23-1 is filed as an ORF, its function uncertain. This CDR3 has 16 amino acids. Trimming removed 1 base from V and 7 bases from J; junction bases left unmatched: 7. CDR3 in DNA: TGCGCCAGCAGTCAATGGGGGGACAGGGGGCGCATTGGCTACACCTTC. Protein: CASSQWGDRGRIGYTF.

V and J are TRBV7-8 and TRBJ1-5; D perhaps matches TRBD1 (5 bases). There are 15 residues in the CDR3. Germline CDR1 SGHVS, CDR2 FQNEAQ. Between the trimmed V and J ends, which lost 5 bases and 0 bases, there was a span of 11 bases. CDR3 in DNA: TGTGCCAGCAGCACAGGCCTGGATAGCAATCAGCCCCAGCATTTT. Amino acid sequence: CASSTGLDSNQPQHF.

The rearrangement uses TRBV6-4 and TRBJ2-1; D gene uncertain. Germline CDR1 and CDR2: MRHNA and SNTAGT. The V end was cut by 5 bases, the J end by 0 bases, with 11 bases between. The CDR3 extends over 15 amino acids. The DNA for the CDR3 is TGTGCCAGCAGTCCGGTCCGGAGCTCCTACAATGAGCAGTTCTTC. This sequence encodes CASSPVRSSYNEQFF.

This chain links TRBV29-1 with TRBJ1-1; 8 bases fit TRBD1. This CDR3 spans 13 amino acids. Germline CDR1 SQVTM, CDR2 ANQGSEA. V shed 2 bases, J shed 6 bases, and the junction held 5 bases outside the gene matches. This chain's CDR3 is CSVETGGRSEAFF. DNA for the CDR3: TGCAGCGTTGAAACAGGGGGACGCTCTGAAGCTTTCTTT.

Only a few counts were recorded for this clone. The identical CDR3 is also encoded by other nucleotide sequences in the sample. The J gene is TRBJ1-6, the V gene TRBV7-9, with TRBD1 as a possible D gene (5 bases). The germline CDR1 and CDR2 sequences are SEHNR and FQNEAQ (reference sequence). The CDR3 runs 13 residues. Trimming shortened V by 1 base and J by 8 bases, and 6 bases separated the two germline ends. The CDR3 sequence is CASSLGGDSPLHF. Written as DNA, the CDR3 is TGTGCCAGCAGCTTAGGGGGGGATTCACCCCTCCACTTT.

The rearrangement joins TRBV19 to TRBJ1-2; no firm D call. Germline V CDR1 and CDR2: LNHDA, SQIVND (reference sequence). The CDR3 contains 14 residues. Trimming removed 3 bases at V and 5 bases at J, with 13 bases between. The CDR3 protein is CASSIGGIYYGYTF. The CDR3 DNA sequence: TGTGCCAGTAGTATTGGTGGGATTTATTATGGCTACACCTTC. Full variable domain (rest looked up from reference TRBV19 and TRBJ1-2): DGGITQSPKYLFRKEGQNVTLSCEQNLNHDAMYWYRQDPGQGLRLIYYSQIVNDFQKGDIAEGYSVSREKKESFPLTVTSAQKNPTAFYLCASSIGGIYYGYTFGSGTRLTVV.

This chain connects TRBV6-1 to TRBJ2-3; D gene unclear. V gave up 4 bases and J gave up 2 bases, with 7 bases separating them. The germline CDR1 and CDR2 sequences are MNHNS and SASEGT. The CDR3 length is 13 residues. The CDR3 bases are TGTGCCAGCAGTGTTGTCCTCACAGATACGCAGTATTTT. Translated: CASSVVLTDTQYF.